The rows below give T cell receptor beta chains drawn from one sample of a study of shared clonotypes between healthy human individuals. TCRdb keeps only in-frame clones here, not all; method: immunoSEQ multiplex PCR. Among approximately 940,000 clones listed, over 75% were seen once. Sequenced material: memory CD4+ T cells sorted from blood. The receptors come from a young man in good health. The CDR3 runs from the conserved cysteine through the conserved F or W. D genes are given only for firm matches. The size of a clone is reported for some rows only, either as once, few or many, or as a class for expanded clones.

V: TRBV19; J: TRBJ1-6; D: NA; size: NA; DNA: TGTGCCAGTAGTGTCAGGGGATCACCCCTCCACTTT; CDR3: CASSVRGSPLHF
V: TRBV14; J: TRBJ2-7; D: TRBD2; size: NA; DNA: TGTGCCAGCAGCCAATGGACTAGCGGCTCCTACGAGCAGTACTTC; CDR3: CASSQWTSGSYEQYF
V: TRBV6-4; J: TRBJ1-6; D: NA; size: few; DNA: TGTGCCAGCAGTTCAGGACTACTTAAGGATTCACCCCTCCACTTT; CDR3: CASSSGLLKDSPLHF
V: TRBV5-1; J: TRBJ2-7; D: TRBD1; size: NA; DNA: TGCGCCAGCAGCTGGGGACAGGAGGTGGACGAGCAGTACTTC; CDR3: CASSWGQEVDEQYF
V: TRBV23-1; J: TRBJ2-4; D: NA; size: few; DNA: TGCGCCAGCAGGTTACCCCGGGGGCATTTAGCCAAAAACATTCAGTACTTC; CDR3: CASRLPRGHLAKNIQYF
V: TRBV5-1; J: TRBJ2-1; D: TRBD2; size: NA; DNA: TGCGCCAGCAGCTACCGGACTAGCGGGGGGGCGAAGGATGAGCAGTTCTTC; CDR3: CASSYRTSGGAKDEQFF
V: TRBV7-2; J: TRBJ2-3; D: TRBD2; size: many; DNA: TGTGCCAGCAGCCCGTTGTCTAGCGGGAGCGGAGATACGCAGTATTTT; CDR3: CASSPLSSGSGDTQYF
V: TRBV30; J: TRBJ1-1; D: TRBD1; size: once; DNA: TGTGCCTGGAGTGTAGGGACAGGGGGTAGGGGTGAAGCTTTCTTT; CDR3: CAWSVGTGGRGEAFF
V: TRBV16; J: TRBJ2-5; D: TRBD1; size: NA; DNA: TGTGCCAGCAGCCCGCCCGGACAGGGGGCAGGAAAGACCCAGTACTTC; CDR3: CASSPPGQGAGKTQYF
V: TRBV5-6; J: TRBJ2-5; D: NA; size: few; DNA: TGTGCCAGCAGCTTTCGTCAGGGGTACCAAGAGACCCAGTACTTC; CDR3: CASSFRQGYQETQYF
V: TRBV6-1; J: TRBJ1-6; D: NA; size: NA; DNA: TGTGCCAGCTCGTCCCAGGAGGCCAACAGGCCCCTCCACTTT; CDR3: CASSSQEANRPLHF
V: TRBV5-1; J: TRBJ1-1; D: NA; size: NA; DNA: TGCGCCAGCAGCTCTCTTTGGGGCACTGAAGCTTTCTTT; CDR3: CASSSLWGTEAFF
V: TRBV7-8; J: TRBJ2-5; D: NA; size: NA; DNA: TGTGCCAGCAGCTGGGGTCGGGGCGACCGTTTTCAAGAGACCCAGTACTTC; CDR3: CASSWGRGDRFQETQYF
V: TRBV21-1; J: TRBJ2-4; D: NA; size: NA; DNA: TGTGCCAGCAGCAAAGTGAAGGGGACTCTAGCCAAAAACATTCAGTACTTC; CDR3: CASSKVKGTLAKNIQYF
V: TRBV9; J: TRBJ1-1; D: NA; size: NA; DNA: TGTGCCAGCAGCGTAGAACCGGAGAACACTGAAGCTTTCTTT; CDR3: CASSVEPENTEAFF
V: TRBV10-3; J: TRBJ2-1; D: TRBD1; size: once; DNA: TGTGCCACCGTGGGACAGGGGCCCTACAATGAGCAGTTCTTC; CDR3: CATVGQGPYNEQFF
V: TRBV5-4; J: TRBJ1-3; D: NA; size: NA; DNA: TGTGCCAGCAGCTACAGGGATTCTGGAAACACCATATATTTT; CDR3: CASSYRDSGNTIYF
V: TRBV27; J: TRBJ1-5; D: TRBD1; size: NA; DNA: TGTGCCAGCAGTCCACAGGGGGTAATAAGTCAGCCCCAGCATTTT; CDR3: CASSPQGVISQPQHF
V: TRBV7-2; J: TRBJ2-2; D: TRBD1; size: NA; DNA: TGTGCCAGCAGCTTAGTCGAGGGGGCGGACACCGGGGAGCTGTTTTTT; CDR3: CASSLVEGADTGELFF
V: TRBV7-2; J: TRBJ2-7; D: TRBD1; size: NA; DNA: TGTGCCAGCAATGCGGGACAGGCTTCTTACGAGCAGTACTTC; CDR3: CASNAGQASYEQYF
V: TRBV7-2; J: TRBJ2-1; D: TRBD2; size: NA; DNA: TGTGCCAGCAGCTTGAGCGGGGCTTCCAATGAGCAGTTCTTC; CDR3: CASSLSGASNEQFF
V: TRBV30; J: TRBJ1-3; D: NA; size: NA; DNA: TGTGCCTGGAGTGTACTCCGGGGAGGAGGGGTCTCTGGAAACACCATATATTTT; CDR3: CAWSVLRGGGVSGNTIYF
V: TRBV5-1; J: TRBJ2-5; D: TRBD2; size: once; DNA: TGCGCCAGCAGCTTGTCTAGCGGGATCGAGACCCAGTACTTC; CDR3: CASSLSSGIETQYF
V: TRBV10-3; J: TRBJ2-2; D: NA; size: NA; DNA: TGTGCCATCAGTGAGTCGGCAGGACCTACCGGGGAGCTGTTTTTT; CDR3: CAISESAGPTGELFF
V: TRBV9; J: TRBJ2-7; D: TRBD2; size: few; DNA: TGTGCCAGCAGCGGCGGACTAGCTCCCTACGAGCAGTACTTC; CDR3: CASSGGLAPYEQYF
V: TRBV5-1; J: TRBJ2-3; D: TRBD2; size: NA; DNA: TGCGCCAGCAGCTTGGCATTAGCGGGAACCACAGATACGCAGTATTTT; CDR3: CASSLALAGTTDTQYF
V: TRBV11-2; J: TRBJ1-1; D: TRBD1; size: NA; DNA: TGTGCCAGCAGTTCTGACAGGGTTGGGACTGAAGCTTTCTTT; CDR3: CASSSDRVGTEAFF
V: TRBV20-1; J: TRBJ1-1; D: NA; size: once; DNA: TGCAGTGCTAGCCCCGGCCATGAAGCTTTCTTT; CDR3: CSASPGHEAFF
V: TRBV28; J: TRBJ2-5; D: TRBD1; size: NA; DNA: TGTGCCAGCAGTTTAGAAGGGGGCGCAGGGACCCAGTACTTC; CDR3: CASSLEGGAGTQYF
V: TRBV4-3; J: TRBJ2-2; D: TRBD2; size: NA; DNA: TGCGCCAGCAGCCCTCGGACTAGCGGGAGAGGGACCGGGGAGCTGTTTTTT; CDR3: CASSPRTSGRGTGELFF
V: TRBV20-1; J: TRBJ1-2; D: NA; size: NA; DNA: TGCAGTGCAACGACATCCTATGGCTACACCTTC; CDR3: CSATTSYGYTF
V: TRBV18; J: TRBJ2-5; D: NA; size: NA; DNA: TGTGCCAGCTCACCGGAGGGCGGAGAGACCCAGTACTTC; CDR3: CASSPEGGETQYF
V: TRBV10-2; J: TRBJ2-2; D: TRBD2; size: once; DNA: TGCGCCAGCAGTGAGGCGAAGACTAGCGGGAGTTGGCAGACCGGGGAGCTGTTTTTT; CDR3: CASSEAKTSGSWQTGELFF
V: TRBV5-4; J: TRBJ2-2; D: NA; size: NA; DNA: TGTGCCAGCAGCCAGGCTGGGTTGAGTCACACCGGGGAGCTGTTTTTT; CDR3: CASSQAGLSHTGELFF
V: TRBV4-3; J: TRBJ2-3; D: NA; size: NA; DNA: TGCGCCAGCAGCACCGGGAGCACAGATACGCAGTATTTT; CDR3: CASSTGSTDTQYF
V: TRBV7-6; J: TRBJ1-5; D: NA; size: NA; DNA: TGTGCCAGCAGCTTAGCAGGGGGTCAGCCCCAGCATTTT; CDR3: CASSLAGGQPQHF
V: TRBV5-1; J: TRBJ2-7; D: TRBD2; size: NA; DNA: TGCGCCAGCAGCTCGCGGGGGGGAACCTACGAGCAGTACTTC; CDR3: CASSSRGGTYEQYF
V: TRBV6-1; J: TRBJ1-3; D: TRBD1; size: NA; DNA: TGTGCCAGCCAACGGGACAGCTCTGGAAACACCATATATTTT; CDR3: CASQRDSSGNTIYF
V: TRBV4-1; J: TRBJ2-2; D: TRBD1; size: NA; DNA: TGCGCCAGCAGCCTAGAGGGACAGGGGAACACCGGGGAGCTGTTTTTT; CDR3: CASSLEGQGNTGELFF
V: TRBV5-1; J: TRBJ2-7; D: NA; size: NA; DNA: TGCGCCAGCAGCTTGGCCGTGCAGGGCGCGCGCCCCGAGCAGTACTTC; CDR3: CASSLAVQGARPEQYF
V: TRBV5-6; J: TRBJ1-5; D: TRBD1; size: NA; DNA: TGTGCCAGCAGCCTAGGATCTGGGACAGGGAATCAGCCCCAGCATTTT; CDR3: CASSLGSGTGNQPQHF
V: TRBV11-2; J: TRBJ2-7; D: NA; size: NA; DNA: TGTGCCAGCAGCTTATATAGTGTGGACAGCTACGAGCAGTACTTC; CDR3: CASSLYSVDSYEQYF
V: TRBV5-4; J: TRBJ2-1; D: TRBD2; size: NA; DNA: TGTGCCAGCAGCTTGGCTAGCGGGAGAGGGGACAATGAGCAGTTCTTC; CDR3: CASSLASGRGDNEQFF
V: TRBV4-3; J: TRBJ2-5; D: NA; size: few; DNA: TGCGCCAGCAGCCAAGGGTGGGGCGAGACCCAGTACTTC; CDR3: CASSQGWGETQYF